Listed here are 22 T cell receptor beta chains from one sample, sequenced in a study of patients and donors after allogeneic stem cell transplantation. TCRdb analysed the RT-PCR reads with MiXCR anew, one entry per CDR3 protein. In the table there are around 170,000 distinct CDR3 sequences, approximately 24% of which are singletons. The sequenced sample consisted of blood, either unsorted or a sorted T cell fraction (not recorded which). These receptor sequences come from a human donor who was either an allogeneic HSCT recipient or a stem cell or donor lymphocyte infusion donor (not recorded which). It is not recorded whose cells these are; they may come from a transplant donor.

This clonotype was counted at least ten times. The chain recombines TRBV7-8 with TRBJ1-1; D perhaps matches TRBD1 (6 bases). The V and J ends lost 4 bases and 4 bases respectively, with 10 bases between them. The CDR3 totals 13 residues. Germline values: CDR1 SGHVS, CDR2 FQNEAQ. This chain's CDR3 is CASSSGAGTEAFF. In DNA form, the CDR3 reads TGTGCCAGCAGCTCAGGGGCGGGCACTGAAGCTTTCTTT.

This clonotype was recorded a few times. V gene TRBV12-3 or TRBV12-4 combines with J gene TRBJ1-6; D ambiguous. The CDR3 has 13 residues. V gave up 7 bases and J gave up 1 base, with 5 bases separating them. This chain's CDR3 is CASTKSYNSPLHF. The CDR3 region has the DNA TGTGCCAGCACCAAGTCCTATAATTCACCCCTCCACTTT.

The rearrangement uses TRBV7-6 and TRBJ1-6; tentatively, D is TRBD1 (5 bases). V lost 1 base and J lost 2, with 9 bases in between. This CDR3 has 16 amino acids. Germline values: CDR1 SGHVS, CDR2 FNYEAQ. DNA for the CDR3: TGTGCCAGCAGCTTAGAGCCAGGGCCCTATAATTCACCCCTCCACTTT. Encoded protein: CASSLEPGPYNSPLHF.

The genes are TRBV6-6 and TRBJ1-5; D is ambiguous. Germline-derived CDR1 and CDR2 are MNHNY and SVGAGI (reference sequence). This CDR3 has 14 amino acids. The V gene lost 7 bases and the J gene lost 8 bases, with 18 bases spanning the gap. The CDR3 DNA sequence: TGTGCCAGCACCTCGCAGGAATTTAAGGAGCCCCAGCATTTT. Translated: CASTSQEFKEPQHF.

The chain uses TRBV5-7 and TRBJ2-1; 7 bases match TRBD1. TRBV5-7 is labeled an ORF, and its function is uncertain. The V gene end was trimmed by 1 base and the J gene end by 5 bases; junction bases not matched to a gene: 6. CDR3 length: 15 amino acids. CDR3: CASSLNVDRDNEQFF. CDR3 coding DNA: TGTGCCAGCAGCTTGAATGTTGACAGGGACAATGAGCAGTTCTTC.

This clonotype has a handful of counts. The V and J genes are TRBV7-2 and TRBJ1-5, with D perhaps matching TRBD1 (5 bases). V lost 10 bases to trimming and J lost 1 base, with 20 bases between them. The CDR3 is made up of 16 amino acids. Germline CDR1 and CDR2: SGHTA and FQGNSA. Here the CDR3 reads CATTPYGGRSNQPQHF. CDR3 DNA: TGTGCCACGACCCCCTACGGGGGAAGGAGCAATCAGCCCCAGCATTTT.

CDR3 sequence: CAISERVTAYTQPQHF. The CDR3 bases are TGTGCCATCAGTGAGAGGGTGACAGCCTATACTCAGCCCCAGCATTTT. The V call is TRBV10-3, the J call TRBJ1-5; weak D call: TRBD1 (5 bases). The V and J ends lost 2 bases and 6 bases respectively, with 17 bases between them. The CDR3 is 16 residues long. Germline V gene sequence: CDR1 ENHRY, CDR2 SYGVKD.

This clonotype appeared a few times. The chain uses TRBV30 and TRBJ1-1, with a weak D call TRBD1 (5 bases). The germline V and J ends were trimmed by 0 bases and 3 bases, with 11 bases remaining between them. CDR1 GTSNPN and CDR2 SVGIG come from the germline V gene (reference sequence). The CDR3 loop spans 14 amino acids. The CDR3 spells CAWSVPRGDTEAFF. As DNA, the CDR3 is TGTGCCTGGAGTGTACCCCGGGGGGACACTGAAGCTTTCTTT.

CDR3 protein: CASSPRALYQPQHF. The CDR3 DNA sequence: TGTGCCAGCAGCCCCCGGGCCCTATATCAGCCCCAGCATTTT. This chain connects TRBV7-8 to TRBJ1-5; no reliable D call. Germline V lookup: CDR1 SGHVS, CDR2 FQNEAQ. Trimming removed 5 bases at V and 5 bases at J, with 13 bases between. The CDR3 totals 14 residues.

The chain joins TRBV6-1 to TRBJ1-2, with D perhaps TRBD1 (6 bases). Trimming stripped 7 bases from V and 2 bases from J, with 20 bases between. The CDR3 length is 16 residues. Per the germline V gene, CDR1 is MNHNS and CDR2 is SASEGT. CDR3 sequence: CASTPHGGGWNYGYTF. Written as DNA, the CDR3 is TGTGCCAGCACCCCGCATGGGGGGGGCTGGAACTATGGCTACACCTTC.

The chain joins TRBV20-1 to TRBJ2-1, with D maybe TRBD2 (6 bases). Trimming removed 6 bases at V and 4 bases at J, with 16 bases between. CDR1 is DFQATT, CDR2 SNEGSKA, per germline (reference sequence). The CDR3 runs 14 residues. The CDR3 here is CSARTAGGYNEQFF. The CDR3 DNA reads TGCAGTGCGAGGACGGCTGGGGGGTACAATGAGCAGTTCTTC.

This clonotype was recorded at least ten times. J is TRBJ1-3 and V is TRBV5-6; maybe TRBD1 (5 bases). From germline, CDR1 is SGHDT and CDR2 YYEEEE. V lost 4 bases and J 2 bases, leaving 13 bases between the germline ends. This CDR3 has 15 amino acids. The CDR3 spells CASSSRGDPGNTIYF. CDR3 coding DNA: TGTGCCAGCAGCAGCCGAGGGGATCCTGGAAACACCATATATTTT.

The rearrangement links TRBV27 to TRBJ2-7; 9 nucleotides match TRBD1. The junction had 3 bases not matched to a gene; V was cut back by 6 bases and J by 6 bases. Germline V lookup: CDR1 MNHEY, CDR2 SMNVEV (reference sequence). This CDR3 is 12 amino acids long. CDR3 DNA: TGTGCCAGCAGAGAGACAGGGGGCGAGCAGTACTTC. This codes for CASRETGGEQYF.

The gene calls are TRBV20-1 and TRBJ2-7, with TRBD1 identical over 8 bases. The CDR3 has 16 residues. The junction had 10 bases not matched to a gene; V was cut back by 3 bases and J by 0 bases. Germline-derived CDR1 and CDR2 are DFQATT and SNEGSKA (reference sequence). The CDR3 DNA follows: TGCAGTGCTAGTCAGGGGGCCGGGGGCAGCTCCTACGAGCAGTACTTC. Its protein product is CSASQGAGGSSYEQYF.

This chain uses TRBV15 with TRBJ2-6; no clear D gene. The length of the CDR3 is 15 residues. Germline CDR1 LNHNV, CDR2 YYDKDF (reference sequence). Trimming stripped 0 bases from V and 2 bases from J, with 5 bases between. The DNA for the CDR3 is TGTGCCACCAGCAGAGATGTTCCTGGGGCCAACGTCCTGACTTTC. It codes for CATSRDVPGANVLTF.

This clonotype has only a few counts. The CDR3 is CASSQVTRRFQETQYF. CDR3 DNA: TGCGCCAGCAGCCAAGTTACGCGGCGGTTTCAAGAGACCCAGTACTTC. The gene calls are TRBV4-1 and TRBJ2-5; D gene ambiguous. The CDR3 covers 16 residues. Germline-derived CDR1 and CDR2 are MGHRA and YSYEKL. The V and J ends lost 1 base and 2 bases respectively, with 14 bases between them.

The gene calls are TRBV19 and TRBJ2-7; D may match TRBD1 or TRBD2 (5 bases each). CDR3 length: 15 residues. Germline CDR1 LNHDA, CDR2 SQIVND (reference sequence). V was shortened by 2 bases and J by 0 bases, with 11 bases between the two germline ends. CDR3 coding DNA: TGTGCCAGTAGTATACGCCAGGGAGTCTCCTACGAGCAGTACTTC. Translation gives CASSIRQGVSYEQYF.

The rearrangement links TRBV6-5 to TRBJ1-5, with D maybe TRBD1 (5 bases). Trimming shortened V by 5 bases and J by 0 bases, and 17 bases separated the two germline ends. Germline lookup yields CDR1 MNHEY and CDR2 SVGAGI. CDR3 length: 17 residues. The CDR3 DNA reads as TGTGCCAGCAGTCCCGTCGGGGGGGTGTATAGCAATCAGCCCCAGCATTTT. It yields the protein CASSPVGGVYSNQPQHF.

The CDR3 protein is CSTGGGDTQYF. In nucleotides, the CDR3 is TGTTCTACAGGGGGCGGAGATACGCAGTATTTT. This sequence joins TRBV6-6 and TRBJ2-3; 9 bases are a match to TRBD1. The germline CDR1 and CDR2 sequences are MNHNY and SVGAGI (reference sequence). The length of the CDR3 is 11 residues.

V and J are TRBV7-9 and TRBJ1-2, with 7 bases identical to TRBD1. V lost 2 bases to trimming and J lost 6 bases; unmatched junction nucleotides: 9. Germline values: CDR1 SEHNR, CDR2 FQNEAQ (reference sequence). The CDR3 runs 15 residues. In DNA form, the CDR3 reads TGTGCCAGCAGCTTAAGGGAGGGGGCGAAGGATGGCTACACCTTC. The encoded protein is CASSLREGAKDGYTF.

The chain couples TRBV7-2 to TRBJ2-1; 11 nucleotides line up with TRBD2. V was pared by 5 bases and J by 8 bases, with 11 bases of the junction left unmatched. The CDR3 length is 16 residues. Germline CDR1 SGHTA, CDR2 FQGNSA. The CDR3 nucleotides read TGTGCCAGCAGCCCCTTTGGGCTAGCGGGAGGCTATGAGCAGTTCTTC. It yields the protein CASSPFGLAGGYEQFF.

This chain links TRBV12-3 or TRBV12-4 with TRBJ2-7; tentatively, D is TRBD2 (6 bases). This CDR3 is built from 15 residues. The germline V and J ends were trimmed by 6 bases and 3 bases, with 18 bases remaining between them. DNA for the CDR3: TGTGCCAGCAGACCTGGGACTCTACACCTCTACGAGCAGTACTTC. Protein sequence: CASRPGTLHLYEQYF.